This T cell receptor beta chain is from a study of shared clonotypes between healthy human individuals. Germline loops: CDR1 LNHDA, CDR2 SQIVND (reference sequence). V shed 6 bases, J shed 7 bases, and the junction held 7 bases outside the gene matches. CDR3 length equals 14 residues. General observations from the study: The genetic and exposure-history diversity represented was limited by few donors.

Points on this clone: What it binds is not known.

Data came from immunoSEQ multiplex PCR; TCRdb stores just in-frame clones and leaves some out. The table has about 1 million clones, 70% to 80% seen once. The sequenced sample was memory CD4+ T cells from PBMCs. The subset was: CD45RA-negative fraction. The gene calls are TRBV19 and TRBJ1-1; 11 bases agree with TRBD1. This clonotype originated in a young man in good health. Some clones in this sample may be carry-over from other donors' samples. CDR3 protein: CASRWTGGPSEAFF. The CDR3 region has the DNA TGTGCCAGTAGGTGGACAGGGGGCCCCAGTGAAGCTTTCTTT. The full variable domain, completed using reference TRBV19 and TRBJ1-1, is DGGITQSPKYLFRKEGQNVTLSCEQNLNHDAMYWYRQDPGQGLRLIYYSQIVNDFQKGDIAEGYSVSREKKESFPLTVTSAQKNPTAFYLCASRWTGGPSEAFFGQGTRLTVV.